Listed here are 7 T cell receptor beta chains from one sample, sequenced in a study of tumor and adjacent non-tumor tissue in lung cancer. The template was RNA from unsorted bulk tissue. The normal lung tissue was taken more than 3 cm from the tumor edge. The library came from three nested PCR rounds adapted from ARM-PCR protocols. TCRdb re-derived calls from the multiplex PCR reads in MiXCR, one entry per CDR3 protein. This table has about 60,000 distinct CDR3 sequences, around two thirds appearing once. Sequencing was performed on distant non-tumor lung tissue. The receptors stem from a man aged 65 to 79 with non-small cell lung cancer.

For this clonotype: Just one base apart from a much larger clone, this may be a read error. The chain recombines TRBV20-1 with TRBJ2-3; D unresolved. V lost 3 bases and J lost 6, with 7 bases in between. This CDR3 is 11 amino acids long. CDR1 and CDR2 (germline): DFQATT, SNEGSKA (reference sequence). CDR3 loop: CSASISDTQYF. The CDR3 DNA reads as TGCAGTGCTAGCATATCGGATACGCAGTATTTT.

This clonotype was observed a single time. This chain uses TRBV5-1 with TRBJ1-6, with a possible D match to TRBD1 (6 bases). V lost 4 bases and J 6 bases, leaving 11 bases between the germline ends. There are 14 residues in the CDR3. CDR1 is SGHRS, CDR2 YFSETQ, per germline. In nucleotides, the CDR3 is TGCGCCAGCAGCGGGGGGGCGTTTAATTCACCCCTCCACTTT. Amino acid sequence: CASSGGAFNSPLHF.

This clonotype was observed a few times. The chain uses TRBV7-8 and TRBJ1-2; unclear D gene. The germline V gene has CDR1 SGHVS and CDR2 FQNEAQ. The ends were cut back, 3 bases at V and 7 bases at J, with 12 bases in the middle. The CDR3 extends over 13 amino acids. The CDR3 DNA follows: TGTGCCAGCAGCTTTGGCACAGACCTTGGCTACACCTTC. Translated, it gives CASSFGTDLGYTF.

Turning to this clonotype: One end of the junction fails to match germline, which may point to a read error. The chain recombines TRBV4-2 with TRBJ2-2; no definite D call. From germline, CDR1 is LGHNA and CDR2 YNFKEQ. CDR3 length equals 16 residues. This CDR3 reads CTSSQRPARYTGELFF. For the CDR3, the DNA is TGTACCAGCAGCCAGCGCCCCGCAAGGTACACCGGGGAGCTGTTTTTT.

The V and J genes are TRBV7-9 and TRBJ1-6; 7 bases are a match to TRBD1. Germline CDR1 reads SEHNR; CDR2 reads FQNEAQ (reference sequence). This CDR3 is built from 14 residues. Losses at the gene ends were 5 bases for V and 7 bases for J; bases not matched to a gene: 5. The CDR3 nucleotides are TGTGCCAGCAGCGGGGGGGGACAGAATTCACCCCTCCACTTT. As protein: CASSGGGQNSPLHF.

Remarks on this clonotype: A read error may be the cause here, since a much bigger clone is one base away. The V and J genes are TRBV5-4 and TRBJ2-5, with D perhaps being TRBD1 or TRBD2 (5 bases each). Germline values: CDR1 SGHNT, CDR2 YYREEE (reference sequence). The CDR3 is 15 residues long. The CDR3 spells CASILDGGGRETQYF. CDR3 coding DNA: TGTGCCAGCATCTTGGATGGGGGTGGGCGAGAGACCCAGTACTTC.

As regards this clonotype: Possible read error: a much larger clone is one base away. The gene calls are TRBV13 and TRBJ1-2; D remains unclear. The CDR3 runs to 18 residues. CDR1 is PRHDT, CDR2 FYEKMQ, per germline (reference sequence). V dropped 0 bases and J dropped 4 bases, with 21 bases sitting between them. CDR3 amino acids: CASSLGQLLQVLIYGYTF. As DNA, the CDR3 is TGTGCCAGCAGCTTAGGGCAGCTCCTCCAGGTTCTTATCTATGGCTACACCTTC.